Below, one T cell receptor (beta chain) is given with its context. As yet, its antigen is unknown. TCRdb reanalysed the 5' RACE reads using MiXCR and keeps one entry per CDR3 protein. The sample records just under 600,000 distinct CDR3 sequences, roughly 14% being singletons. Deletions cut 4 bases from V and 3 bases from J, with 12 bases between. Germline V lookup: CDR1 DFQATT, CDR2 SNEGSKA (reference sequence). The CDR3 consists of 14 residues. This entry belongs to a study of T cells after yellow fever vaccination. General study results and limits: The booster saw the reappearance of most primary-vaccination clones (nearly 98% CD4, roughly 90% CD8). Abundant bulk-derived clonotypes could contaminate FACS-sorted repertoires.

This clonotype originated in a man aged 25 to 40 who received the YFV17D yellow fever vaccine. The gene calls are TRBV20-1 and TRBJ2-2; weak D call: TRBD1 (5 bases). The material sequenced was PBMCs, taken on the day of the yellow fever booster vaccination. CDR3 residues: CSAIGDRDTGELFF. The CDR3 region has the DNA TGCAGTGCTATAGGTGACAGAGACACCGGGGAGCTGTTTTTT.